The 3 T cell receptor beta chains presented below share a single source sample, sequenced in a study of blood T cell repertoires in COVID-19. TCRdb's copy holds only in-frame clones and misses some; the assay was immunoSEQ multiplex PCR. The sample includes over 250,000 clones, approximately 85% of them seen just once. The sequenced sample was peripheral blood. The receptors shown here come from a man aged 50 or older with active or convalescent COVID-19.

The chain employs TRBV19 and TRBJ2-1; the D gene is possibly TRBD2 (5 bases). Germline V gives CDR1 LNHDA, CDR2 SQIVND (reference sequence). V was trimmed by 1 base and J by 0 bases, leaving 10 bases between them. This CDR3 has 16 residues. In DNA, the CDR3 is TGTGCCAGTAGTATAGCCGGCACTAGCTCCTACAATGAGCAGTTCTTC. This encodes CASSIAGTSSYNEQFF. Filled out from reference TRBV19 and TRBJ2-1, the complete variable domain reads DGGITQSPKYLFRKEGQNVTLSCEQNLNHDAMYWYRQDPGQGLRLIYYSQIVNDFQKGDIAEGYSVSREKKESFPLTVTSAQKNPTAFYLCASSIAGTSSYNEQFFGPGTRLTVL.

This clone was recorded once. The V call is TRBV18, the J call TRBJ2-1, with TRBD2 as a possible D gene (6 bases). Germline V CDR1 and CDR2: KGHSH, LQKENI. V shed 4 bases and J shed 12 bases, with 28 bases lying between them. The CDR3 covers 17 residues. CDR3 sequence reads: CASSLLTSGLKSGGQFF. CDR3 nucleotide sequence: TGTGCCAGCTCACTCTTGACCTCGGGACTCAAATCTGGGGGGCAGTTCTTC.

The chain uses TRBV6-5 and TRBJ1-1; D ambiguous. V lost 7 bases and J 3 bases, leaving 15 bases between the germline ends. Germline lookup yields CDR1 MNHEY and CDR2 SVGAGI. This CDR3 contains 14 residues. The CDR3 nucleotides read TGTGCCAGCATGTTTCGGCCGAGGGACACTGAAGCTTTCTTT. The encoded protein is CASMFRPRDTEAFF.